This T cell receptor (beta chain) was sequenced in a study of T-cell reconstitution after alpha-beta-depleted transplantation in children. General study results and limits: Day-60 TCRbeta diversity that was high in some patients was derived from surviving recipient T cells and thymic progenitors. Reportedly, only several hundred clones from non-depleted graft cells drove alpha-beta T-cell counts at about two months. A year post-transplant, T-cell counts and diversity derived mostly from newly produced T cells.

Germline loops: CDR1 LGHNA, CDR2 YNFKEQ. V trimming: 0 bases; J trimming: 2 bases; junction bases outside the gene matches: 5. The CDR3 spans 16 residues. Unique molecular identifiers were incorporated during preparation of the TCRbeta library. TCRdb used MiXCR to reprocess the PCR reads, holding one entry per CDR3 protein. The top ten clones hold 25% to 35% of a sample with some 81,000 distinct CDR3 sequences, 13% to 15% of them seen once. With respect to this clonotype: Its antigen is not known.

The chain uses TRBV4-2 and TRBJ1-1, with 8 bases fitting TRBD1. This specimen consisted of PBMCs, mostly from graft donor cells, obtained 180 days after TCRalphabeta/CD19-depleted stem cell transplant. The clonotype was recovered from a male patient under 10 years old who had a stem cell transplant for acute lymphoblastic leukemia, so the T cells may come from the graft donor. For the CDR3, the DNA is TGTGCCAGCAGCCAAGAGGCGGGACAGGTAAACACTGAAGCTTTCTTT. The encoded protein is CASSQEAGQVNTEAFF.